These T cell receptor beta chains were read from a single sample in a study of OX40 agonist ivuxolimab in advanced cancers. Data came from immunoSEQ multiplex PCR; TCRdb stores just in-frame clones and leaves some out. The sample has 35,000 to 50,000 clones; more than 80% are singletons. Sequences were derived from CD4+ or CD8+ T cells sorted from blood, sampled in a trial of the OX40 agonist ivuxolimab. Receptor source: an adult with an advanced solid tumor such as melanoma, head and neck, liver or kidney cancer. Both conserved end residues are part of each CDR3. A D gene is named only where the DNA matches it firmly. Clone sizes are given selectively: once, few, many, or a class where the clone is expanded.

.,16,TRBJ2-4,TRBV6-6,.,TGTGCCAGCAGCGAGATTCCAATCGATGCCAAAAACATTCAGTACTTC,CASSEIPIDAKNIQYF
.,16,TRBJ2-1,TRBV6-5,.,TGTGCCAGCAGTTACGATGAGAGGTCAGGGTACAATGAGCAGTTCTTC,CASSYDERSGYNEQFF
.,10,TRBJ1-1,TRBV30,.,TGTGCCTGGAGTAGAACTGAAGCTTTCTTT,CAWSRTEAFF
.,17,TRBJ2-6,TRBV4-3,.,TGCGCCAGCAGCCAAGAGCTGGGTTTCTCTGGGGCCAACGTCCTGACTTTC,CASSQELGFSGANVLTF
.,14,TRBJ2-1,TRBV19,.,TGTGCCAGTAAATGGACCCAGGATTACAATGAGCAGTTCTTC,CASKWTQDYNEQFF
.,14,TRBJ2-3,TRBV2,.,TGTGCCAGCAAGTTTGACAGGAACACAGATACGCAGTATTTT,CASKFDRNTDTQYF
.,14,TRBJ2-1,TRBV6-6,.,TGTGCCAGCACCACGGGGAGGAGTCACAATGAGCAGTTCTTC,CASTTGRSHNEQFF
.,15,TRBJ1-3,TRBV10-3,.,TGTGCCATCAGTGAGTCTAGGGTGGCTGGAAACACCATATATTTT,CAISESRVAGNTIYF
.,12,TRBJ2-7,TRBV18,.,TGTGCCAGCTCACACGGAGAGTACGAGCAGTACTTC,CASSHGEYEQYF
.,13,TRBJ2-4,TRBV15,few,TGTGCCACCAGCAGAATAGCCAAAAACATTCAGTACTTC,CATSRIAKNIQYF
TRBD1,19,TRBJ2-1,TRBV7-3,once,TGTGCCAGCAGCTTAACTGGTACAGGGGGCGCCGGATGGTCCAATGAGCAGTTCTTC,CASSLTGTGGAGWSNEQFF
.,14,TRBJ2-3,TRBV7-3,.,TGTGCCAGCAGCTTACAGGGAGCGGCAGATACGCAGTATTTT,CASSLQGAADTQYF
.,14,TRBJ1-5,TRBV2,.,TGTGCCAGCAGTAAGGCGAATAGCAATCAGCCCCAGCATTTT,CASSKANSNQPQHF
.,14,TRBJ2-2,TRBV2,.,TGTGCCAGCAGTGGGAGCCGGAACACCGGGGAGCTGTTTTTT,CASSGSRNTGELFF
.,13,TRBJ2-2,TRBV25-1,once,TGTGCCAGCAGTGTTGGTGACACCGGGGAGCTGTTTTTT,CASSVGDTGELFF
TRBD2,16,TRBJ2-1,TRBV5-1,.,TGCGCCAGCAGCTTGGCTAGCGGGAGATCCTACAATGAGCAGTTCTTC,CASSLASGRSYNEQFF